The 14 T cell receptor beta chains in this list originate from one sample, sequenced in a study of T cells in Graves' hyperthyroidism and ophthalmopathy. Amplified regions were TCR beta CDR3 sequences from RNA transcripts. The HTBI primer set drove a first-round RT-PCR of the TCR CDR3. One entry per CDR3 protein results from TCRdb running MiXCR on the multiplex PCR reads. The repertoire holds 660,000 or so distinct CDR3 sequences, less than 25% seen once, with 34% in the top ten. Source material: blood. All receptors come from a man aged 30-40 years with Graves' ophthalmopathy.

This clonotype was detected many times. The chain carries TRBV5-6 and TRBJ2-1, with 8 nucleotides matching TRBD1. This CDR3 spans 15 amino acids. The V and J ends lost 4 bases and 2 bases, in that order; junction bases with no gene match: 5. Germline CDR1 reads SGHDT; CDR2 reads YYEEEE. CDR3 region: CASSGGQGTYNEQFF. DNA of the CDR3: TGTGCCAGCAGCGGAGGACAGGGCACCTACAATGAGCAGTTCTTC. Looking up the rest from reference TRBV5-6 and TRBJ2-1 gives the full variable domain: DAGVTQSPTHLIKTRGQQVTLRCSPKSGHDTVSWYQQALGQGPQFIFQYYEEEERQRGNFPDRFSGHQFPNYSSELNVNALLLGDSALYLCASSGGQGTYNEQFFGPGTRLTVL.

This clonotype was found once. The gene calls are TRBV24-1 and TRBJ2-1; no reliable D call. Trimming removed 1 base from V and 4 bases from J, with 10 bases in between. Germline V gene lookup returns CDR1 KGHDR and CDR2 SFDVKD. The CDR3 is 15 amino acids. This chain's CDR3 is CATSDFESFYNEQFF. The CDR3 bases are TGTGCCACCAGTGATTTTGAGTCATTTTACAATGAGCAGTTCTTC.

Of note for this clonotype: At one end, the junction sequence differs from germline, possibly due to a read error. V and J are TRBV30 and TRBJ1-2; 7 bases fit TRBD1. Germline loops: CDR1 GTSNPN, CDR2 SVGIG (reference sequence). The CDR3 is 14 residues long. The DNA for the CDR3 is TGTGTCTGGAGTGCTACAGGGGCTATCTATGGCTACACCTTC. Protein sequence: CVWSATGAIYGYTF.

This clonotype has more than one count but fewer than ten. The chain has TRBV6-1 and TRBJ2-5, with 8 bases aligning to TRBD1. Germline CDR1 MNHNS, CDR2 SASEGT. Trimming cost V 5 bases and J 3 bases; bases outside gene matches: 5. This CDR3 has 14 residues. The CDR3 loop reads CASSHATGEETQYF. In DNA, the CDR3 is TGTGCCAGCAGTCACGCGACAGGGGAAGAGACCCAGTACTTC.

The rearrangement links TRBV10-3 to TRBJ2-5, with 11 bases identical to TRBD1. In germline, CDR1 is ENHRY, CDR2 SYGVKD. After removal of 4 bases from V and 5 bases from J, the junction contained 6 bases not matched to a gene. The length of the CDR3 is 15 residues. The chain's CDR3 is CAISAGQGAFETQYF. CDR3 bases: TGTGCCATCAGTGCAGGACAGGGGGCGTTTGAGACCCAGTACTTC.

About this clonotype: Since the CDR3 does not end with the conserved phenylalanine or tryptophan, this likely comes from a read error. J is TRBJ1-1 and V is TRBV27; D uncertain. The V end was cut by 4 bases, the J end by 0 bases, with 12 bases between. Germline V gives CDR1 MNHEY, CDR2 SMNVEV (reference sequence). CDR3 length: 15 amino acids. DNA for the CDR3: TGTGCCAGCAGTTCCTCGACCGACATGAACACTGAAGCTTTCTGT. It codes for CASSSSTDMNTEAFC.

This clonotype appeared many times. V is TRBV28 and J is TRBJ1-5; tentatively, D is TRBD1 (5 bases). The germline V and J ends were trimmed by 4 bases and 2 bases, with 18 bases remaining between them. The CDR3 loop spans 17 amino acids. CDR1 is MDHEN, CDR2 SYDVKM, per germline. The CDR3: CASSSARGPRGNQPQHF. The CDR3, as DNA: TGTGCCAGCAGTTCCGCCCGGGGCCCGCGGGGCAATCAGCCCCAGCATTTT.

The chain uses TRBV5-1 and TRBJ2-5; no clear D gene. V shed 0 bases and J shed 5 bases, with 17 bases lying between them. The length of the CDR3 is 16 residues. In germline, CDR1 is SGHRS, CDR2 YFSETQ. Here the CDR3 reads CASSLAKTPGVETQYF. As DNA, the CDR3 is TGCGCCAGCAGCTTGGCTAAGACTCCAGGTGTTGAGACCCAGTACTTC.

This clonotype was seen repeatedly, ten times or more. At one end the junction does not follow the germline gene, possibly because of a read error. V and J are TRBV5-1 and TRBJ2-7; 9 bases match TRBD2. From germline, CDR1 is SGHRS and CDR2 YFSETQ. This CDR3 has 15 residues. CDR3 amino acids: CASSLALAGTYEQYF. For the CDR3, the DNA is TGTGCCAGCAGTCTGGCGCTAGCGGGAACCTACGAGCAGTACTTC.

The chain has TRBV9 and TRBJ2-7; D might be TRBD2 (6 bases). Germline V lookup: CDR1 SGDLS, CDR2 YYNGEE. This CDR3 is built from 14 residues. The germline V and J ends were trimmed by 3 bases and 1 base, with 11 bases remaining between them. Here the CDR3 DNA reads TGTGCCAGCAGCGGCGGGACGTATTCCTACGAGCAGTACTTC. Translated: CASSGGTYSYEQYF.

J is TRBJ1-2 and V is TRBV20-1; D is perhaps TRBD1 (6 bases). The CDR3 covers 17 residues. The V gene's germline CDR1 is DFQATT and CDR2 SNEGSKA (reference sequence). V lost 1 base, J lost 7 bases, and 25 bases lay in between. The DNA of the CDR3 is TGCAGTGCTAGAGGAACAGGGAACCGAGGAGGCTCGGGTGGCTACACCTTC. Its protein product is CSARGTGNRGGSGGYTF.

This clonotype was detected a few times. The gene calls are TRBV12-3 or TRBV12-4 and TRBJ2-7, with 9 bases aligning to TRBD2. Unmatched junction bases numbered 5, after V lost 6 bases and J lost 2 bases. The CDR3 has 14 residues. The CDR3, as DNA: TGTGCCAGCAGGCGACTAGCGGACCCCTACGAGCAGTACTTC. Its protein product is CASRRLADPYEQYF.

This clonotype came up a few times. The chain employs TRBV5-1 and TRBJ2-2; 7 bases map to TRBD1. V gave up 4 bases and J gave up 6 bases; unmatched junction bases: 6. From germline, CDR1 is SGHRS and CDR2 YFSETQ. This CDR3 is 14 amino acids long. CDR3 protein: CASSDGTVPGELFF. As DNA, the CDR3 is TGCGCCAGCAGCGACGGGACAGTTCCCGGGGAGCTGTTTTTT.

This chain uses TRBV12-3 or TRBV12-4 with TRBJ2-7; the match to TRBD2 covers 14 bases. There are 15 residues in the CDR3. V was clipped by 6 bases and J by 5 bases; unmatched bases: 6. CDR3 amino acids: CASRWGTSGSDEQYF. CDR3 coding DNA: TGTGCCAGCAGGTGGGGGACTAGCGGGAGTGACGAGCAGTACTTC.